Sequencing of this T cell receptor beta chain was carried out in a study of T-cell memory formation after mild COVID-19. V was shortened by 0 bases and J by 2 bases, with 0 bases between the two germline ends. From germline, CDR1 is SGHDT and CDR2 YYEEEE. CDR3 length equals 11 residues. This clonotype was picked up a small number of times. MiXCR was run by TCRdb on the 5' RACE reads, yielding one entry per CDR3 protein. Of tens of thousands of distinct CDR3 sequences listed, about 12% were seen once; the top ten hold around a quarter. The sequenced sample was PBMCs or a T cell subset sorted from them (not recorded which). The chain joins TRBV5-6 to TRBJ2-7; D ambiguous. The source is a man aged 18 to 30 who had mild COVID-19 (a few samples of this study predate the infection). Cell type and time point are not known. The CDR3 nucleotides are TGTGCCAGCAGCTTGGCCTACGAGCAGTACTTC. Its translation is CASSLAYEQYF.